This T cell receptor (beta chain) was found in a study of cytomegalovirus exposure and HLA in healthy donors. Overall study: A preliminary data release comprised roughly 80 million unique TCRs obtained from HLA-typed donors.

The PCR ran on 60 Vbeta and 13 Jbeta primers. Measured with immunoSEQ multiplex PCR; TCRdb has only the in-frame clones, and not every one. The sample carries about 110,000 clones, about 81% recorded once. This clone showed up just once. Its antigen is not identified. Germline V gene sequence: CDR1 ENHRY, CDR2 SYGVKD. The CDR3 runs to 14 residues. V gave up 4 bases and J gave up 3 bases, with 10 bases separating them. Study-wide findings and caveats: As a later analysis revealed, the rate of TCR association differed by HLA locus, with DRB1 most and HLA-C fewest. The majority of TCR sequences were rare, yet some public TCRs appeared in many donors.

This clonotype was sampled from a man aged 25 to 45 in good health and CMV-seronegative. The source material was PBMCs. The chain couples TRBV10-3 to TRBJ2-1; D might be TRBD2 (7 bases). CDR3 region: CAISGEGVYNEQFF. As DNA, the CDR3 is TGTGCCATCAGTGGGGAGGGGGTCTACAATGAGCAGTTCTTC.